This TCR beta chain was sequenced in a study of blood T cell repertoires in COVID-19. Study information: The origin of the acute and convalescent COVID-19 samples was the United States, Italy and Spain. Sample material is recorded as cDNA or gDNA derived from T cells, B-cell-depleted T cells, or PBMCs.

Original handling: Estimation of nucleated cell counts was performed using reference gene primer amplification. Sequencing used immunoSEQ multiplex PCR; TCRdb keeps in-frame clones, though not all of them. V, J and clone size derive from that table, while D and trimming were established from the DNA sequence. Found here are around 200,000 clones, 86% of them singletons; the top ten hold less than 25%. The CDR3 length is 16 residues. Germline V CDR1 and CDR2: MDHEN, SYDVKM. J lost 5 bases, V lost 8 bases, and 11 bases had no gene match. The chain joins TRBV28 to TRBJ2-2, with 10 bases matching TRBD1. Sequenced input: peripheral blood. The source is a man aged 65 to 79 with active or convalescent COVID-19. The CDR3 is CASLPGTGAPTGELFF. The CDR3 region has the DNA TGTGCCAGCCTCCCCGGGACAGGGGCCCCAACCGGGGAGCTGTTTTTT.